The T cell receptor (beta chain) under discussion was sequenced for a study of T cells in Graves' hyperthyroidism and ophthalmopathy. The CDR3 spans 14 residues. The germline CDR1 and CDR2 sequences are SGHTA and FQGNSA. Trimming pared 1 base from V and 4 bases from J, leaving 10 bases between. Whole-study findings and limits: Before onset, ophthalmopathy was predicted by the model a median approximately 6.7 months earlier.

From RNA transcripts, TCR beta CDR3 regions were amplified. With the HTBI primer set, the TCR CDR3 went through a first round of RT-PCR. MiXCR, run by TCRdb on the multiplex PCR reads, gives a single entry per CDR3 protein. This table holds 300,000 to 400,000 distinct CDR3 sequences, roughly 13% found once. This clonotype has a count of ten or more. Its specificity is not known. For Graves' hyperthyroidism to be stable, ophthalmopathy could not progress within 18 months. Source material for PBMCs was over 8 ml fresh peripheral blood. Sequencing was carried out using blood. This TCR was sampled from a woman aged 55-69 years with Graves' hyperthyroidism. This chain uses TRBV7-2 with TRBJ1-2; D is unresolved. CDR3 residues: CASSLDLGPYGYTF. For the CDR3, the DNA is TGTGCCAGCAGCTTAGATCTGGGCCCCTATGGCTACACCTTC.